This T cell receptor (beta chain) appears in the sequencing data of a study of blood T cell repertoires in COVID-19. On the study more broadly: Acute-phase and convalescent COVID-19 samples originated in the United States, Italy and Spain.

Repertoires were generated with immunoSEQ multiplex PCR, while TCRdb's copy carries only in-frame clones and drops some. The sample gives approximately 100,000 clones, around 80% of which show up once; roughly 4.7% is in the top ten. This clone was picked up a small number of times. V was shortened by 7 bases and J by 5 bases, with 14 bases between the two germline ends. The germline V gene encodes CDR1 MGHRA and CDR2 YSYEKL. The CDR3 loop spans 13 amino acids. This sequence was found in a human donor in a cohort sampled during active or convalescent COVID-19. The specimen was peripheral blood. The chain is built from TRBV4-1 and TRBJ1-2, with D tentatively TRBD1 (5 bases). CDR3 in DNA: TGCGCCAGCAATGGGCAGGGAGGGTATGGCTACACCTTC. Its protein product is CASNGQGGYGYTF.